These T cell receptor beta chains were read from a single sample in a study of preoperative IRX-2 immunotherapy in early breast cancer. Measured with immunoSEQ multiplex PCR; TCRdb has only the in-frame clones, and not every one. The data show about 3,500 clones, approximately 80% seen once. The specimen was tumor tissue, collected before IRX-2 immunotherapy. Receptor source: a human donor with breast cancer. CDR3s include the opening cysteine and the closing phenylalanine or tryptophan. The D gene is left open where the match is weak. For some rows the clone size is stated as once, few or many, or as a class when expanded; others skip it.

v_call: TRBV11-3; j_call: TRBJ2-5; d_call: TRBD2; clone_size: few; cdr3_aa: CASSPLAGNMETQYF; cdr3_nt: TGTGCCAGCAGCCCCCTAGCGGGAAACATGGAGACCCAGTACTTC
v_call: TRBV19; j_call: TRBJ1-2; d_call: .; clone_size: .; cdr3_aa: CASSPGSNYGYTF; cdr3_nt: TGTGCCAGTAGTCCAGGCAGTAACTATGGCTACACCTTC
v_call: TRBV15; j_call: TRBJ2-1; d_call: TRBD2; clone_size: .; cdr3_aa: CATRQDSRRLAGPSSYNEQFF; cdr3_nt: TGTGCCACCAGACAAGACAGCCGGCGACTAGCGGGTCCTAGCTCCTACAATGAGCAGTTCTTC
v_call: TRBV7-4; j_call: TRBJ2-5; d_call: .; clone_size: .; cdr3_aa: CASSLDSLRAQYF; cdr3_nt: TGTGCCAGCAGCTTAGATTCATTGAGGGCTCAGTACTTC
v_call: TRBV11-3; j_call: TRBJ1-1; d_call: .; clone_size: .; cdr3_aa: CASSLERMGTEAFF; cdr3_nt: TGTGCCAGCAGCCTCGAGCGGATGGGGACTGAAGCTTTCTTT
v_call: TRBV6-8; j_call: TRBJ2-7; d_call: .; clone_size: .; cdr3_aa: CASSYSYSGTSYEQYF; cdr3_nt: TGTGCCAGCAGTTACTCGTATAGCGGAACTTCCTACGAGCAGTACTTC
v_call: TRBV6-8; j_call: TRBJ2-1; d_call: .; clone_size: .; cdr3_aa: CASRGSGTGNEQFF; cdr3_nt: TGTGCCAGCAGGGGCAGCGGGACAGGTAATGAGCAGTTCTTC
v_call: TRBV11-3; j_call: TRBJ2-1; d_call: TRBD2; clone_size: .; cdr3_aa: CASSLRESSDEQFF; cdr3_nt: TGTGCCAGCAGCTTGCGGGAGAGTTCGGATGAGCAGTTCTTC
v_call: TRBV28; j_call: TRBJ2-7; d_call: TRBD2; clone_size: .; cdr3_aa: CASSFSLLAGTYEQYF; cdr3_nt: TGTGCCAGCAGTTTTTCCCTACTAGCGGGGACCTACGAGCAGTACTTC
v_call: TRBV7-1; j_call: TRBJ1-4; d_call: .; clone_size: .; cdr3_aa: CASSPGGRPNEKLFF; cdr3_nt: TGTGCCAGCAGCCCCGGGGGCAGACCCAATGAAAAACTGTTTTTT
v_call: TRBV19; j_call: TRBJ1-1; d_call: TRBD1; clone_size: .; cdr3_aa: CASSIYRGVITEAFF; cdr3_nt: TGTGCCAGTAGTATCTACAGGGGGGTAATCACTGAAGCTTTCTTT
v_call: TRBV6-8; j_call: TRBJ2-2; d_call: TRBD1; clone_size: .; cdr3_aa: CASSARQGQIGELFF; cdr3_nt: TGTGCCAGCAGCGCCCGACAGGGGCAAATCGGGGAGCTGTTTTTT
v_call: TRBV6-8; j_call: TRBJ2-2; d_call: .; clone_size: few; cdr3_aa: CAISGGMTGELFF; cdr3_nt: TGTGCCATCAGTGGGGGGATGACCGGGGAGCTGTTTTTT
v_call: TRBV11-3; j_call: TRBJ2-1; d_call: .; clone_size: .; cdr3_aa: CASSPRGGRSYNEQFF; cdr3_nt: TGTGCCAGCAGCCCCCGAGGCGGGCGCTCCTACAATGAGCAGTTCTTC
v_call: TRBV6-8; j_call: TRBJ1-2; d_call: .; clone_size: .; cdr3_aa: CASSPPGLSYGYTF; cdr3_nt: TGTGCCAGCAGCCCTCCAGGGTTGAGCTATGGCTACACCTTC
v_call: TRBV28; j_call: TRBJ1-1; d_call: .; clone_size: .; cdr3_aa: CASSFGGTEAFF; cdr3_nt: TGTGCCAGCAGTTTCGGGGGGACTGAAGCTTTCTTT
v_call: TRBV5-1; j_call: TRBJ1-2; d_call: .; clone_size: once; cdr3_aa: CASRSLQDNYGYTF; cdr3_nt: TGCGCCAGCAGGTCACTACAGGATAACTATGGCTACACCTTC
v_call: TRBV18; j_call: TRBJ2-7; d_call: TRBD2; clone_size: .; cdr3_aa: CASSPGLASAYEQYF; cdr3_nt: TGTGCCAGCTCACCGGGACTAGCGAGTGCCTACGAGCAGTACTTC
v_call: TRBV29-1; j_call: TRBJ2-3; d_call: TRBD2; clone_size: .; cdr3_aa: CSGGPGLAGFSTDTQYF; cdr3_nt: TGCAGCGGGGGCCCGGGACTAGCGGGCTTTAGCACAGATACGCAGTATTTT
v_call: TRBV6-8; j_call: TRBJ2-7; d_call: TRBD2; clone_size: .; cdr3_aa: CASSYTPGGVIDEQYF; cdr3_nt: TGTGCCAGCAGTTACACCCCGGGAGGGGTCATCGACGAGCAGTACTTC
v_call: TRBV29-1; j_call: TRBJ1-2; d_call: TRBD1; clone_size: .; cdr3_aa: CSVEDWDRGLSNYGYTF; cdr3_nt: TGCAGCGTTGAAGATTGGGACAGGGGGCTGTCGAACTATGGCTACACCTTC
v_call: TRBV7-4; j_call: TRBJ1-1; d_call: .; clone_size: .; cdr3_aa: CASSFAFSVVGTEAFF; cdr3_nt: TGTGCCAGCAGCTTCGCCTTTTCGGTAGTGGGCACTGAAGCTTTCTTT
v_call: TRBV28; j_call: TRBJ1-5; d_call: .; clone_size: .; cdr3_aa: CASSFRASRPQHF; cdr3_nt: TGTGCCAGCAGTTTCAGGGCTTCCCGACCCCAGCATTTT
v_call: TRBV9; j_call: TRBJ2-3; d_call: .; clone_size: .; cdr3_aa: CASSVTAGEDTQYF; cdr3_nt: TGTGCCAGCAGCGTTACGGCAGGGGAAGATACGCAGTATTTT
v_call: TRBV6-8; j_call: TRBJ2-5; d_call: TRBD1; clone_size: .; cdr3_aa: CASTDSTGGQETQYF; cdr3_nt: TGTGCCAGCACCGACAGCACAGGGGGCCAAGAGACCCAGTACTTC
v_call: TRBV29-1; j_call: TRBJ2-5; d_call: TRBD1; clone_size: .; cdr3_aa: CSVDRQGDVKTQYF; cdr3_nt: TGCAGCGTTGACCGGCAGGGGGACGTAAAGACCCAGTACTTC
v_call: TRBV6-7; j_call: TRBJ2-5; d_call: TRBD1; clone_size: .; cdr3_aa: CASSYPLERQGGETQYF; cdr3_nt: TGTGCCAGCAGTTACCCGCTTGAAAGACAGGGTGGGGAGACCCAGTACTTC
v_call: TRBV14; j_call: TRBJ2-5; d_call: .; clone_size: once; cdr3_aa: CASSQNRETQYF; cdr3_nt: TGTGCCAGCAGCCAAAACCGGGAGACCCAGTACTTC
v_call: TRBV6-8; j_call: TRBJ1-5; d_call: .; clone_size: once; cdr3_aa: CASSDSEGYNQPQHF; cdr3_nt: TGTGCCAGCAGTGACTCAGAGGGATACAATCAGCCCCAGCATTTT
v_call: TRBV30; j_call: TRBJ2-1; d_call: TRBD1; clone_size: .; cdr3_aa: CAWDGTAYNEQFF; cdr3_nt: TGTGCCTGGGATGGGACAGCCTACAATGAGCAGTTCTTC
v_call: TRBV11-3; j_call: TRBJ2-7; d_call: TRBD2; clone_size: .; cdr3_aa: CASSFSGGRASVQYF; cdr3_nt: TGTGCCAGCAGCTTTTCCGGAGGGAGGGCCTCAGTGCAGTACTTC
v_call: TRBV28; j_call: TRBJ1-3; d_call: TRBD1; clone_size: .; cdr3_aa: CASSWTGSGNTIYF; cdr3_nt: TGTGCCAGCAGTTGGACAGGCTCTGGAAACACCATATATTTT
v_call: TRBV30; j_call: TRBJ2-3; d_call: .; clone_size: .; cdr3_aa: CAWGQKTSTDTQYF; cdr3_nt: TGTGCCTGGGGTCAGAAAACTAGCACAGATACGCAGTATTTT
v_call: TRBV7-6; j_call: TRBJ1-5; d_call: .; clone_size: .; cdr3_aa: CASSSQGWDSNQPQHF; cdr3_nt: TGTGCCAGCAGCTCCCAGGGCTGGGATAGCAATCAGCCCCAGCATTTT
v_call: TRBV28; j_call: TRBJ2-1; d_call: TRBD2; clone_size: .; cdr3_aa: CASSPRGLAELYNEQFF; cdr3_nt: TGTGCCAGCAGTCCAAGGGGACTAGCGGAACTGTACAATGAGCAGTTCTTC
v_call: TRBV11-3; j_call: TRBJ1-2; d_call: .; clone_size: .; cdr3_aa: CASSLEVMGREYGYTF; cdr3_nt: TGTGCCAGCAGCTTGGAAGTAATGGGCAGGGAATATGGCTACACCTTC
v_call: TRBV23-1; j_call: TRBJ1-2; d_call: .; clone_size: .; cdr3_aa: CASSLEGRAYGYTF; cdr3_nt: TGCGCCAGCAGCTTGGAAGGAAGGGCCTATGGCTACACCTTC
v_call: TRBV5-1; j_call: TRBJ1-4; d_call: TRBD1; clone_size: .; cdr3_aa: CASSLGTGKNEKLFF; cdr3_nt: TGCGCCAGCAGCTTGGGGACAGGAAAGAATGAAAAACTGTTTTTT
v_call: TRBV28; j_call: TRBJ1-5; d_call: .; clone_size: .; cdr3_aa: CASRLQGGNQPQHF; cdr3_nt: TGTGCCAGCAGGCTACAGGGTGGCAATCAGCCCCAGCATTTT
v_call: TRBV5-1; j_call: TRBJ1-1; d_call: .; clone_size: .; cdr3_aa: CASTSPGRNTEAFF; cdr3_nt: TGCGCCAGCACTTCCCCGGGTCGGAACACTGAAGCTTTCTTT
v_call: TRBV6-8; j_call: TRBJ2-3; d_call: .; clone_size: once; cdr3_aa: CASNALGDTQYF; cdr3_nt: TGTGCCAGCAACGCCCTGGGTGATACGCAGTATTTT
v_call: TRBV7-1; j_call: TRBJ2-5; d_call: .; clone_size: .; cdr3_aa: CASSLARAHQETQYF; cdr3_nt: TGTGCCAGCAGCTTAGCGCGGGCACACCAAGAGACCCAGTACTTC
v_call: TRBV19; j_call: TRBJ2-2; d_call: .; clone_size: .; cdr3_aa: CASTPLTRHIIGELFF; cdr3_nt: TGTGCCAGTACCCCCCTTACTAGGCACATTATCGGGGAGCTGTTTTTT
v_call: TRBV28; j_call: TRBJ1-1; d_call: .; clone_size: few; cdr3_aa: CASSWISLGTDGHTEAFF; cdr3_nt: TGTGCCAGCAGTTGGATCTCTCTGGGTACCGACGGACACACTGAAGCTTTCTTT
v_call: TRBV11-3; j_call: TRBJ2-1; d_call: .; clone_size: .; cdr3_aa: CASSLGYKVAGRSYNEQFF; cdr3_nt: TGTGCCAGCAGCTTAGGATATAAGGTGGCGGGACGGTCCTACAATGAGCAGTTCTTC
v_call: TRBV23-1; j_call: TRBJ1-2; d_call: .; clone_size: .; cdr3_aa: CASSQVTSDSGGYTF; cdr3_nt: TGCGCCAGCAGCCAAGTTACGTCTGACTCCGGTGGCTACACCTTC
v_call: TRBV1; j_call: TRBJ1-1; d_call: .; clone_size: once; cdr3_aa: CASSQYGYAEAFF; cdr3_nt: TGCGCCAGCAGCCAATATGGGTACGCTGAAGCTTTCTTT
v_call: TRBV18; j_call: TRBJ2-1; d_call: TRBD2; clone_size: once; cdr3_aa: CASSPRDRGGTSDEQFF; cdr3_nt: TGTGCCAGCTCACCAAGGGATCGCGGGGGGACCTCCGATGAGCAGTTCTTC
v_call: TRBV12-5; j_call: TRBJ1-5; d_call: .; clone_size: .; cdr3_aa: CASTPGQAEPQHF; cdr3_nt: TGTGCCAGCACCCCAGGGCAGGCAGAGCCCCAGCATTTT
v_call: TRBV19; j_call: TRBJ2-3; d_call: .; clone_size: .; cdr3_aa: CASMGTRQARTDTQYF; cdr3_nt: TGTGCCAGTATGGGGACAAGACAGGCGAGGACAGATACGCAGTATTTT
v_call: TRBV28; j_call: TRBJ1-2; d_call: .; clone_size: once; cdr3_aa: CASSLATGRYGYTF; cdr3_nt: TGTGCCAGCAGTTTAGCTACAGGGAGGTATGGCTACACCTTC
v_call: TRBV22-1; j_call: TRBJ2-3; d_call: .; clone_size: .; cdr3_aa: CASGTSGTSRTDTQYF; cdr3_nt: TGTGCCAGCGGGACTAGCGGGACTTCGCGCACAGATACGCAGTATTTT
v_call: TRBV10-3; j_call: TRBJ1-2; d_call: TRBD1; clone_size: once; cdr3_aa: CAISESWDSVITNYGYTF; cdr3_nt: TGTGCCATCAGTGAGTCTTGGGACAGTGTTATAACTAACTATGGCTACACCTTC
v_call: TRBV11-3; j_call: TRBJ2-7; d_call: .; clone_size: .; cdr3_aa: CASSVKQGTLSYEQYF; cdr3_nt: TGTGCCAGCAGCGTGAAGCAGGGGACCCTCTCCTACGAGCAGTACTTC
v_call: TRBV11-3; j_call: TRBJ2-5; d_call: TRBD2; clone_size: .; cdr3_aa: CASSGIGGSQETQYF; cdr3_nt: TGTGCCAGCAGCGGGATCGGGGGGAGTCAAGAGACCCAGTACTTC
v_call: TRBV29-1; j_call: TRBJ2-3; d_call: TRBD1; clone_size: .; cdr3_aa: CSVGGTGDTDTQYF; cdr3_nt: TGCAGCGTTGGGGGTACAGGGGACACAGATACGCAGTATTTT
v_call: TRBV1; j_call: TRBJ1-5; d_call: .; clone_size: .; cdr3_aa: CASSQGKARGRNQPQHF; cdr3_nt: TGCGCCAGCAGCCAAGGCAAGGCCAGGGGAAGAAATCAGCCCCAGCATTTT
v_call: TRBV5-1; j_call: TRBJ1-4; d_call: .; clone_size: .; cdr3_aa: CASSRFDSLNEKLFF; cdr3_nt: TGCGCCAGCAGTAGATTCGACAGCCTTAATGAAAAACTGTTTTTT
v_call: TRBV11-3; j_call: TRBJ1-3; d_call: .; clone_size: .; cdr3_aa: CASSLGVVGFSGNTIYF; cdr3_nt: TGTGCCAGCAGCTTAGGGGTGGTGGGATTCTCTGGAAACACCATATATTTT
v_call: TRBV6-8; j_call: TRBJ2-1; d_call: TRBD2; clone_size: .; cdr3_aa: CASRMTSANNEQFF; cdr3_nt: TGTGCCAGCCGAATGACTAGCGCGAACAATGAGCAGTTCTTC